A selection of T cell receptor beta chains follows, all from one sample in a study of T cell changes during pregnancy in multiple sclerosis. The table came from immunoSEQ multiplex PCR; TCRdb's copy has only in-frame clones and leaves some out. Among approximately 58,000 clones listed, roughly 90% were seen once. Sequenced material: CD4+ T cells from peripheral blood mononuclear cells, taken after pregnancy. These TCRs come from a female donor in good health, enrolled as a control in a pregnancy study. Each CDR3 is given without its conserved first and last residue.

TRBJ2-3,TRBV18,14,ASSPNAGTYTDTQY
TRBJ2-3,TRBV19,13,ASSIRLANLNTQY
TRBJ1-5,TRBV4-2,14,ASSHPDRDGNQPQH
TRBJ1-2,TRBV6-5,13,ASSYLADARYGYT
TRBJ2-1,TRBV19,17,ASSTGLAGAPLSYNEQF
TRBJ1-5,TRBV19,11,ASSEDMWQPQH
TRBJ2-3,TRBV7-9,12,ASSPGVSTDTQY
TRBJ2-6,TRBV6-4,15,ASSDSGHLSGANVLT
TRBJ2-5,TRBV19,12,ASSKQVLQETQY
TRBJ2-1,TRBV7-8,9,ASSSLNEQF
TRBJ2-7,TRBV19,11,ASRPDRGAEQY
TRBJ2-2,TRBV7-7,13,ASSLAGPNTGELF
TRBJ1-2,TRBV19,12,ASSPWDRDYGYT
TRBJ1-2,TRBV19,11,ASESQYYYGYT
TRBJ1-4,TRBV15,12,ATGLREPREKLF
TRBJ1-6,TRBV27,14,ASSRTASSYNSPLH
TRBJ1-1,TRBV10-3,9,AIETGGGAF
TRBJ1-6,TRBV28,13,ASSLSGRAGVTLH
TRBJ1-5,TRBV7-2,12,ASSLGQGGQPQH
TRBJ1-1,TRBV11-2,12,ASSQTGLNTEAF
TRBJ2-1,TRBV5-1,13,ASSGGLAGYNEQF
TRBJ1-5,TRBV12-5,13,ASGREEGQSQPQH
TRBJ2-7,TRBV5-1,16,ASSAGTGAFNGPGEQY
TRBJ1-3,TRBV6-5,13,ASSQTGNSGNTIY
TRBJ2-1,TRBV2,11,ASDRDISNEQF
TRBJ1-5,TRBV7-2,14,ASSRGPTGLNQPQH
TRBJ1-3,TRBV18,14,ASSLSVVGTGNTIY
TRBJ1-1,TRBV5-1,13,ASSLIAGLNTEAF
TRBJ1-6,TRBV18,12,ASSGLGTNSPFH
TRBJ2-3,TRBV5-1,13,ASSLGHPSTDTQY
TRBJ1-5,TRBV7-2,13,ASSLGLPQEGPQH
TRBJ1-4,TRBV25-1,12,ASSEWGDNEKLF
TRBJ2-7,TRBV29-1,11,SVEGQGFHEQY
TRBJ2-1,TRBV27,11,ASSRRGGTEQF
TRBJ2-3,TRBV7-2,13,ASTKRGARTDTQY
TRBJ1-2,TRBV6-6,13,ASSYPRQINYGYT
TRBJ1-4,TRBV19,13,ATKPRGSTNEKLF
TRBJ2-4,TRBV28,11,ASSWGGVNIQY
TRBJ1-2,TRBV7-9,15,ASSPGGGRRTNHGYT
TRBJ1-5,TRBV28,12,ASSRDRGRQPQH
TRBJ1-2,TRBV9,16,ASSRDGSGRGSNDGYT
TRBJ1-1,TRBV7-6,11,ASSLRLGAEAF
TRBJ2-5,TRBV5-6,11,ASSSPGTGPQY
TRBJ2-5,TRBV7-2,12,ASSLAGRKETQY
TRBJ1-2,TRBV7-8,16,ASSPAPGGAISNYGYT
TRBJ1-4,TRBV4-3,17,ASSQGVSLRGRTNEKLF
TRBJ2-2,TRBV7-3,14,ASSFHGVFDTGELF
TRBJ1-6,TRBV14,13,ASRPDSNRDSPLH